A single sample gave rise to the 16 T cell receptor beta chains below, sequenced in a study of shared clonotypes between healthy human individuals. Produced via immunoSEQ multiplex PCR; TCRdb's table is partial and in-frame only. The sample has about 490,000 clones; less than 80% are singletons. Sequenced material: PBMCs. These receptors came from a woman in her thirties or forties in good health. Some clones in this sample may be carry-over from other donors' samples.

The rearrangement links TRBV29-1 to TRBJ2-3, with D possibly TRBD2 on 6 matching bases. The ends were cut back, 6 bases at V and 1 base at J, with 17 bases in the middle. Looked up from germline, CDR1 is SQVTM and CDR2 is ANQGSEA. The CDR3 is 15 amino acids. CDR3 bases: TGCAGCGTCGGGAGACTAGGAGATGGCACAGATACGCAGTATTTT. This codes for CSVGRLGDGTDTQYF.

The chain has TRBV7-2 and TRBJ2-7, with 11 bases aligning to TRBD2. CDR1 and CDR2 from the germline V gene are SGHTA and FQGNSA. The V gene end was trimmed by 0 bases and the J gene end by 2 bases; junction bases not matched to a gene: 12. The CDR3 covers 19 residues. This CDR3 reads CASSLATSGRHSPPYEQYF. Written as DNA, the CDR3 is TGTGCCAGCAGCTTAGCCACTAGCGGGAGACATTCGCCACCCTACGAGCAGTACTTC.

Here the CDR3 DNA reads TGCGCCAGCACGGCCTCGGGGAGGACCGGGGAGCTGTTTTTT. Amino acids: CASTASGRTGELFF. V gene TRBV5-1 combines with J gene TRBJ2-2; a possible D gene is TRBD2 (6 bases). This CDR3 has 14 amino acids. Trimming pared 6 bases from V and 5 bases from J, leaving 14 bases between. The germline CDR1 and CDR2 sequences are SGHRS and YFSETQ.

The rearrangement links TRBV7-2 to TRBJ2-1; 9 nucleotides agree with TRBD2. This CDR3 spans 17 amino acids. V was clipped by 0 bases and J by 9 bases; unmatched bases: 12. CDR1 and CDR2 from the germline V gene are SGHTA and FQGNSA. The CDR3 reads CASSLARGSGRRVEQFF. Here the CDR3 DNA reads TGTGCCAGCAGCTTAGCGCGTGGTAGCGGGAGACGGGTTGAGCAGTTCTTC.

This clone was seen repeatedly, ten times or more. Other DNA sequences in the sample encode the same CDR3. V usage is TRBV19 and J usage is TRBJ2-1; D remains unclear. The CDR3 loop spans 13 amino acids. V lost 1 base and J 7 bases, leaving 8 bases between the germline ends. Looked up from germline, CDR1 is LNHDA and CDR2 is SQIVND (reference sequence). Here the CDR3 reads CASSIGSLNEQFF. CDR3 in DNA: TGTGCCAGTAGTATAGGCAGCTTGAATGAGCAGTTCTTC.

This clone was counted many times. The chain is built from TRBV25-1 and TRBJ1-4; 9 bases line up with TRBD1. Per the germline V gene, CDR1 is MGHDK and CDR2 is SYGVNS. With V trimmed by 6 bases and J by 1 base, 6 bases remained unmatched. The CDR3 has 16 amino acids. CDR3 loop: CASSRQGGGTNEKLFF. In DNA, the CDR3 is TGTGCCAGCAGCAGACAGGGGGGTGGAACTAATGAAAAACTGTTTTTT.

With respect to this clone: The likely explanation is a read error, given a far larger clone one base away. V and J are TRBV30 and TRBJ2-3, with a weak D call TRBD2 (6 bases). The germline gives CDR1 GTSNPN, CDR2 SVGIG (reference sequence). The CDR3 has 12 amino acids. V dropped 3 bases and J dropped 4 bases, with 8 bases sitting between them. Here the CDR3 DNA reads TGTGCCTGGAGCGGGAGCGCAGATACGCAGTATTTT. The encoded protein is CAWSGSADTQYF.

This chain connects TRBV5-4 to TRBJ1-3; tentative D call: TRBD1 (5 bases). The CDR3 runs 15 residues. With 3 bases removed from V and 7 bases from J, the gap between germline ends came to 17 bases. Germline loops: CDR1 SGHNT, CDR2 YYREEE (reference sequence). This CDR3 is CASSSGGRAKNTIYF. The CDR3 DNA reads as TGTGCCAGCAGCTCTGGTGGCAGGGCCAAGAACACCATATATTTT.

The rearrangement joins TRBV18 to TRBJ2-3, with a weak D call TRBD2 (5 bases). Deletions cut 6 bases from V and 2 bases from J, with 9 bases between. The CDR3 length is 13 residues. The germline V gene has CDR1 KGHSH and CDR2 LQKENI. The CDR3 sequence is CASSGLDTDTQYF. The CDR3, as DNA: TGTGCCAGCTCCGGACTCGACACAGATACGCAGTATTTT.

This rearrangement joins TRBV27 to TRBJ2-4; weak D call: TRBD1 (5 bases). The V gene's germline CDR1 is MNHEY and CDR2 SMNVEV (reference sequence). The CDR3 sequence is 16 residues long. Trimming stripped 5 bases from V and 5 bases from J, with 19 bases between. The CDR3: CASSRRNEGAQNIQYF. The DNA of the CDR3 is TGTGCCAGCAGTCGACGCAACGAAGGGGCGCAAAACATTCAGTACTTC.

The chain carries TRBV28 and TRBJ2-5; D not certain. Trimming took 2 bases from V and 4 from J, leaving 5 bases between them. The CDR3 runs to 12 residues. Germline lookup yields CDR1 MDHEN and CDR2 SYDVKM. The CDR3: CASSLVAETQYF. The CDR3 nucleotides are TGTGCCAGCAGTTTAGTTGCAGAGACCCAGTACTTC.

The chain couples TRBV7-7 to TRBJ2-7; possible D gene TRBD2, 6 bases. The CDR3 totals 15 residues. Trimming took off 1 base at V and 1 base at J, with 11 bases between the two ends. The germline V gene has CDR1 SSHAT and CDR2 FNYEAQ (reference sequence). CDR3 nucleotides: TGTGCCAGCAGCTTAGTCAGCGGGCAGTCCTACGAGCAGTACTTC. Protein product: CASSLVSGQSYEQYF. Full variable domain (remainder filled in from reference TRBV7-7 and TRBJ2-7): GAGVSQSPRYKVTKRGQDVTLRCDPISSHATLYWYQQALGQGPEFLTYFNYEAQPDKSGLPSDRFSAERPEGSISTLTIQRTEQRDSAMYRCASSLVSGQSYEQYFGPGTRLTVT.

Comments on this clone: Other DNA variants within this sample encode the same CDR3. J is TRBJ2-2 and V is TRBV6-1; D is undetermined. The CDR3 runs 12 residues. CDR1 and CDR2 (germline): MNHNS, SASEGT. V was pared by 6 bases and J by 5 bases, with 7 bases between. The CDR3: CASSPRTGELFF. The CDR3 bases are TGTGCCAGCAGCCCCAGGACCGGGGAGCTGTTTTTT.

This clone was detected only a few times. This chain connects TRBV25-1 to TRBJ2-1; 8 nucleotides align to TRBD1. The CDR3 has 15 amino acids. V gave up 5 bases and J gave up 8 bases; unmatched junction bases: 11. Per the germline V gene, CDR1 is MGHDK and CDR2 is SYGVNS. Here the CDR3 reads CASSSRTGTGHEQFF. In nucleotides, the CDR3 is TGTGCCAGCAGTAGCCGGACAGGGACCGGCCATGAGCAGTTCTTC.

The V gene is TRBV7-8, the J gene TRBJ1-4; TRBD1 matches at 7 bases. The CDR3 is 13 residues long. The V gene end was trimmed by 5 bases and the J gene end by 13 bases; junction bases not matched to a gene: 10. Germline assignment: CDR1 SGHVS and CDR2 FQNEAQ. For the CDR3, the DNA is TGTGCCAGCAGCGGCAGTAGGGGGCGAACACTGTTTTTT. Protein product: CASSGSRGRTLFF.

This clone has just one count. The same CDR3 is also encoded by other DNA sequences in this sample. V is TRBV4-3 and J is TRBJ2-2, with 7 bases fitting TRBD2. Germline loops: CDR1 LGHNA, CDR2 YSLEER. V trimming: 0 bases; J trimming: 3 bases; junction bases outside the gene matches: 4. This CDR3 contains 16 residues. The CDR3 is CASSQDAGVDTGELFF. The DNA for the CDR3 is TGCGCCAGCAGCCAAGACGCGGGGGTGGACACCGGGGAGCTGTTTTTT.